One and the same sample provided the 15 T cell receptor beta chains below, sequenced in a study of blood T cell repertoires in COVID-19 (dated by TCRdb to 2018 to 2021). Libraries were made using the immunoSEQ multiplex PCR assay. TCRdb's version of the immuneACCESS table is confined to in-frame rearrangements and falls short of the full clone set. An unresolved V gene accounts for under half of the shortfall where checked; the remainder is of unknown origin. For this sample there are fewer than 350,000 clones; around 91% appear just once. The ten most abundant clones make up 9.5% of the sample. What was sequenced was PBMCs or T cells enriched from blood (not recorded which). The receptors here all came from a middle-aged woman who had recovered from COVID-19.

V and J are TRBV19 and TRBJ1-3, with TRBD1 matching over 8 bases. V was pared by 4 bases and J by 5 bases, with 7 bases of the junction left unmatched. Germline values: CDR1 LNHDA, CDR2 SQIVND (reference sequence). The CDR3 is 15 amino acids. The CDR3 is CASSSPTGGRNTIYF. Written as DNA, the CDR3 is TGTGCCAGTAGTAGTCCAACAGGGGGGAGAAACACCATATATTTT.

This chain uses TRBV11-2 with TRBJ1-1; the D gene is possibly TRBD1 (6 bases). This CDR3 has 15 amino acids. V lost 5 bases and J lost 0, with 13 bases in between. The germline V gene encodes CDR1 SGHAT and CDR2 FQNNGV. CDR3 in DNA: TGTGCCAGCAGCACACGACAGGCGCTGAACACTGAAGCTTTCTTT. Its protein product is CASSTRQALNTEAFF.

The chain joins TRBV3-1 (or the pseudogene TRBV3-2) to TRBJ1-2, with TRBD1 matching 7 bases. The V gene's germline CDR1 is LGHDT and CDR2 YNNKEL (reference sequence). With 4 bases clipped from V and 2 bases from J, the junction kept 10 bases outside the gene matches. The CDR3 has 16 residues. CDR3 DNA: TGTGCCAGCAGCCCTAAGCGGTTAGGGGGCAACTATGGCTACACCTTC. Protein sequence: CASSPKRLGGNYGYTF.

Here the CDR3 DNA reads TGTGCCAGCAGTTCCTATCCCAATGAGCAGTTCTTC. This translates into CASSSYPNEQFF. This rearrangement joins TRBV12-3 or TRBV12-4 to TRBJ2-1; no definite D call. Trimming took 4 bases from V and 6 from J, leaving 7 bases between them. The CDR3 runs to 12 residues.

Only one count was recorded for this clone. The chain carries TRBV3-1 (or the pseudogene TRBV3-2) and TRBJ1-5; no firm D call. V shed 0 bases and J shed 3 bases, with 9 bases lying between them. The CDR3 is 15 residues long. Germline CDR1 and CDR2: LGHDT and YNNKEL (reference sequence). CDR3 amino acids: CASSQDPGSNQPQHF. The DNA for the CDR3 is TGTGCCAGCAGCCAAGACCCAGGCTCCAATCAGCCCCAGCATTTT.

This sequence joins TRBV21-1 and TRBJ2-2; TRBD2 is taken as the D call from the table, unchecked against the DNA. TRBV21-1 is deemed a pseudogene. The CDR3 runs 14 residues. CDR3 protein: CASSPLVPTGELFF. Written as DNA, the CDR3 is TGTGCCAGCAGCCCACTGGTTCCGACCGGGGAGCTGTTTTTT.

The chain couples TRBV12-5 to TRBJ2-1; D is unclear. Germline V gene data show CDR1 as LGHNT and CDR2 as FRNRAP. The CDR3 length is 14 residues. V dropped 1 base and J dropped 2 bases, with 6 bases sitting between them. The CDR3 protein is CASGLDTPYNEQFF. In DNA, the CDR3 is TGTGCTAGTGGTTTGGACACCCCCTACAATGAGCAGTTCTTC.

This clone has a single count. The chain combines TRBV6-5 with TRBJ1-1; D remains ambiguous. The germline V and J ends were trimmed by 2 bases and 7 bases, with 8 bases remaining between them. The germline CDR1 and CDR2 sequences are MNHEY and SVGAGI. The CDR3 contains 12 residues. CDR3 bases: TGTGCCAGCAGTTACCTCCGGGGTGAAGCTTTCTTT. Its translation is CASSYLRGEAFF.

The gene calls are TRBV7-9 and TRBJ2-1; D unresolved. The CDR3 sequence is 13 residues long. V was pared by 7 bases and J by 6 bases, with 13 bases between. Germline values: CDR1 SEHNR, CDR2 FQNEAQ (reference sequence). CDR3 residues: CASIWLGFNEQFF. The CDR3 bases are TGTGCCAGCATTTGGCTAGGATTCAATGAGCAGTTCTTC.

V is TRBV4-2 and J is TRBJ2-3; 7 nucleotides agree with TRBD2. Germline CDR1 is LGHNA and CDR2 is YNFKEQ. This CDR3 contains 17 residues. V shed 2 bases, J shed 0 bases, and the junction held 8 bases outside the gene matches. CDR3: CASSQMQRDPSTDTQYF. As DNA, the CDR3 is TGTGCCAGCAGCCAAATGCAGCGGGACCCCAGCACAGATACGCAGTATTTT.

This clone has a handful of counts. Other nucleotide sequences from this sample produce the same CDR3. This sequence joins TRBV30 and TRBJ2-7; TRBD2 matches at 10 bases. This CDR3 has 14 amino acids. V shed 0 bases and J 5 bases; nucleotides not matched to a gene: 4. CDR1 is GTSNPN, CDR2 SVGIG, per germline (reference sequence). The CDR3 spells CAWSVGLAGDEQYF. CDR3 DNA: TGTGCCTGGAGTGTAGGGCTAGCGGGGGACGAGCAGTACTTC. The full variable domain, its missing parts supplied by reference TRBV30 and TRBJ2-7, is SQTIHQWPATLVQPVGSPLSLECTVEGTSNPNLYWYRQAAGRGLQLLFYSVGIGQISSEVPQNLSASRPQDRQFILSSKKLLLSDSGFYLCAWSVGLAGDEQYFGPGTRLTVT.

The chain combines TRBV7-3 with TRBJ2-1, with 10 bases aligning to TRBD2. V trimming: 5 bases; J trimming: 10 bases; junction bases outside the gene matches: 5. The V gene's germline CDR1 is SGHTA and CDR2 FQGTGA. CDR3 length: 13 residues. CDR3 bases: TGTGCCAGCAGCCCCCCTAGCGGGGGAGAGCAGTTCTTC. Protein product: CASSPPSGGEQFF.

This chain connects TRBV25-1 to TRBJ1-2; unclear D gene. The ends were cut back, 4 bases at V and 8 bases at J, with 8 bases in the middle. The germline gives CDR1 MGHDK, CDR2 SYGVNS. This CDR3 contains 11 residues. In DNA form, the CDR3 reads TGTGCCAGCAGTGGAGGCGGGGGCTACACCTTC. Amino acid sequence: CASSGGGGYTF.

This rearrangement joins TRBV27 to TRBJ2-7; TRBD1 matches 11 bases. The germline V gene has CDR1 MNHEY and CDR2 SMNVEV (reference sequence). CDR3 length: 15 residues. J was trimmed by 5 bases and V by 4 bases; bases with no gene match: 7. The CDR3: CASSSRDRGFDEQYF. The CDR3 DNA follows: TGTGCCAGCAGTTCCCGGGACAGGGGGTTCGACGAGCAGTACTTC.

This clone was counted a few times. This chain uses TRBV13 with TRBJ1-6; 9 nucleotides agree with TRBD1. Germline trimming cut 2 bases from V and 9 bases from J; bases unmatched to any gene: 5. Looked up from germline, CDR1 is PRHDT and CDR2 is FYEKMQ (reference sequence). The CDR3 runs to 15 residues. Here the CDR3 DNA reads TGTGCCAGCAGCTTATTGGGACAGGGTACTTCACCCCTCCACTTT. Translated: CASSLLGQGTSPLHF.